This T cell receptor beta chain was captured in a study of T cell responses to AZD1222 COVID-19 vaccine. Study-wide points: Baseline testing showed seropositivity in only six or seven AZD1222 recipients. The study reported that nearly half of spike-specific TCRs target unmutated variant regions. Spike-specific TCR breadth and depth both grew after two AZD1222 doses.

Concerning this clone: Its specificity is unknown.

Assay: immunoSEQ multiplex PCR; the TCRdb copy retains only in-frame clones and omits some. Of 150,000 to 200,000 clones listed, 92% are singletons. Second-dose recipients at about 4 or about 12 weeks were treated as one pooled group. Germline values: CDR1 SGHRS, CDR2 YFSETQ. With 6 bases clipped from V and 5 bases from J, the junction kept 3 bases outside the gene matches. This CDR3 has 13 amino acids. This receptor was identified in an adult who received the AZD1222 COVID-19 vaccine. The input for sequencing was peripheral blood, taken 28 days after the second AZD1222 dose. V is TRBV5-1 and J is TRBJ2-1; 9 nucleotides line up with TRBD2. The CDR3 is CASKLAGDNEQFF. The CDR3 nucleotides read TGCGCCAGCAAACTAGCGGGTGACAATGAGCAGTTCTTC.